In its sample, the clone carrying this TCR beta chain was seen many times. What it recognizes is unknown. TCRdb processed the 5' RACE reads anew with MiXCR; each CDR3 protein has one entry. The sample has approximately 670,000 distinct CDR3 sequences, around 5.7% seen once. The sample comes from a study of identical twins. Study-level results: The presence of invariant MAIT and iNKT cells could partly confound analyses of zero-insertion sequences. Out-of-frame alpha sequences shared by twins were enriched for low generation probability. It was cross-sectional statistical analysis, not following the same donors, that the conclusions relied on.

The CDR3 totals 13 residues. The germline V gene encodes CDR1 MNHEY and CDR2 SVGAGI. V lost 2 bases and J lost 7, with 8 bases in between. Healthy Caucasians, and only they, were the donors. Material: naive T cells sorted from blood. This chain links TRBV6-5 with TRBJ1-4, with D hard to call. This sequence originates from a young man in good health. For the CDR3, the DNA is TGTGCCAGCAGTTACGGGCAGTTTGAAAAACTGTTTTTT. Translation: CASSYGQFEKLFF.